This TCR beta chain was identified in a study of OX40 agonist ivuxolimab in advanced cancers. Across the study: Antecedent anti-PD-1, anti-PD-L1 or anti-CTLA-4 therapy was permissible, with around 40% having received some.

Sequencing used immunoSEQ multiplex PCR; TCRdb keeps in-frame clones, though not all of them. The table lists approximately 28,000 clones, roughly 90% of them singletons, with roughly a tenth in the top ten. Per the germline V gene, CDR1 is SNHLY and CDR2 is FYNNEI. The length of the CDR3 is 15 residues. The germline V and J ends were trimmed by 3 bases and 3 bases, with 15 bases remaining between them. The input for sequencing was CD4+ or CD8+ T cells sorted from blood, taken in a trial of the OX40 agonist ivuxolimab. The chain combines TRBV2 with TRBJ2-7; tentatively, D is TRBD1 (6 bases). This receptor was identified in an adult with an advanced solid tumor such as melanoma, head and neck, liver or kidney cancer. The CDR3 DNA sequence: TGTGCCAGCAGTGAGGGGGCGGTCAAGGGCTACGAGCAGTACTTC. It encodes CASSEGAVKGYEQYF.